Listed here is a single T cell receptor beta chain. Combining iRepertoire HTBI primers with Arm-PCR of CDR3 regions, the authors built TCR beta libraries. TCRdb processed the multiplex PCR reads anew with MiXCR; each CDR3 protein has one entry. Of roughly 420,000 distinct CDR3 sequences in the sample, around 15% were seen once. The sample comes from a study of regulatory T cells in long-lasting Graves disease. Time point in this sample: newly diagnosed GD, antithyroid drugs for less than 3 months. PBMC-derived RNA was used for the TCR library. The same data also went into a second study, on T cells in Graves' hyperthyroidism and ophthalmopathy. In that study: Diagnosis rested on symptoms, serum thyroxine and TRAb, thyroid ultrasound, and orbital computed tomography.

The receptor comes from a woman aged 50 to 60 with Graves disease. This material consisted of peripheral blood mononuclear cells (PBMCs), taken at new diagnosis, from a patient treated with antithyroid drugs.

The CDR3 region is CASGTGTDLGYTF. In DNA form, the CDR3 reads TGTGCCAGTGGGACCGGGACAGACCTCGGCTACACCTTC. The J gene is TRBJ1-2, the V gene TRBV18, with 7 nucleotides matching TRBD1. Germline V gene data show CDR1 as KGHSH and CDR2 as LQKENI. The CDR3 runs to 13 residues. The ends lost 9 bases at V and 8 bases at J; junction bases unmatched: 12.